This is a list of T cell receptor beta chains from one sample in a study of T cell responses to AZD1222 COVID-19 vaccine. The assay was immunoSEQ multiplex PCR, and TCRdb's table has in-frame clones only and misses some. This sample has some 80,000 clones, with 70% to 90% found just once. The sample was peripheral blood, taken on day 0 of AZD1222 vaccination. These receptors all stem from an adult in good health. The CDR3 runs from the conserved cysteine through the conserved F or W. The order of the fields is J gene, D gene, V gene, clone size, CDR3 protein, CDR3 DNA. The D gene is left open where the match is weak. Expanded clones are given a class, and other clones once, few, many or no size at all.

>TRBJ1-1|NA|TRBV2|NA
CAGRPPGMNTEAFF
TGTGCCGGGAGACCACCGGGAATGAACACTGAAGCTTTCTTT
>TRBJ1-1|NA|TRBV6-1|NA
CASSESTGMNTEAFF
TGTGCCAGCAGTGAATCAACAGGGATGAACACTGAAGCTTTCTTT
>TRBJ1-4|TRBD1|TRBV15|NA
CATSRGGTVEKLFF
TGTGCCACCAGCAGGGGGGGGACAGTTGAAAAACTGTTTTTT
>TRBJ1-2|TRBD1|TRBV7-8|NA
CASSARGANYGYTF
TGTGCCAGCAGCGCCAGGGGGGCTAACTATGGCTACACCTTC
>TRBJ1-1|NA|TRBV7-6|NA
CASSLGGPEAFF
TGTGCCAGCAGCCTAGGGGGGCCCGAAGCTTTCTTT
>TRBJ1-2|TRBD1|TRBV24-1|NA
CATSDGVLGQRNYGYTF
TGTGCCACCAGTGATGGTGTGCTGGGACAGCGTAACTATGGCTACACCTTC
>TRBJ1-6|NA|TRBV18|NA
CASSTVAGDNSPLHF
TGTGCCAGCTCCACGGTCGCAGGGGATAATTCACCCCTCCACTTT
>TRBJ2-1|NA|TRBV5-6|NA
CASSLAANDWAQSYNEQFF
TGTGCCAGCAGCTTGGCAGCTAATGACTGGGCGCAGTCCTACAATGAGCAGTTCTTC
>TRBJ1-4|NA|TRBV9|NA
CASSPGENPTNEKLFF
TGTGCCAGCAGCCCGGGGGAGAATCCAACTAATGAAAAACTGTTTTTT
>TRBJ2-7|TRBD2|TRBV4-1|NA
CASSQEQAGSYEQYF
TGCGCCAGCAGCCAAGAACAAGCGGGGTCCTACGAGCAGTACTTC
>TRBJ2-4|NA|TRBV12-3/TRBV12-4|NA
CASSPSSGRIQYF
TGTGCCAGCAGCCCTAGTTCTGGACGCATTCAGTACTTC
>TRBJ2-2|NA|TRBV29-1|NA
CSGGDSTGELFF
TGCAGCGGAGGCGACAGCACCGGGGAGCTGTTTTTT
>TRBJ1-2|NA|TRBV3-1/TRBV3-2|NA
CASSHPRQGLRGYTF
TGTGCCAGCAGCCACCCCAGGCAGGGTCTGCGCGGCTACACCTTC
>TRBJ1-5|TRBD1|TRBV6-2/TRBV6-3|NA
CASSFTGVRQPQHF
TGTGCCAGCAGTTTTACAGGGGTCCGACAGCCCCAGCATTTT
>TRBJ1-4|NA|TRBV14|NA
CASSQEAGWYGNEKLFF
TGTGCCAGCAGCCAAGAAGCTGGGTGGTATGGTAATGAAAAACTGTTTTTT
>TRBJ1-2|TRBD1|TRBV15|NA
CATSRDRGDYGYTF
TGTGCCACCAGCAGGGACAGGGGGGATTATGGCTACACCTTC
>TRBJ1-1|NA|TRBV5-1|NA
CASRMLTAPTEAFF
TGCGCCAGCAGGATGTTGACAGCTCCCACTGAAGCTTTCTTT
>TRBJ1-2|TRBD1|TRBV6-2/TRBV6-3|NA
CASSWGTAAYGYTF
TGTGCCAGCAGTTGGGGGACAGCCGCATATGGCTACACCTTC
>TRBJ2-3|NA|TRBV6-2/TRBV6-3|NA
CASSLGPLTDTQYF
TGTGCCAGCAGTTTGGGCCCGCTAACAGATACGCAGTATTTT
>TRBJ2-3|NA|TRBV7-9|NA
CASSLGSGAVDTQYF
TGTGCCAGCAGCTTAGGGTCGGGGGCGGTAGATACGCAGTATTTT
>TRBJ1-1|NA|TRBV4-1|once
CASSQDWVGEAEAFF
TGCGCCAGCAGCCAAGATTGGGTGGGGGAAGCTGAAGCTTTCTTT
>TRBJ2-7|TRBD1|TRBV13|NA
CASSLGTGEYEQYF
TGTGCCAGCAGCTTAGGGACAGGGGAATACGAGCAGTACTTC
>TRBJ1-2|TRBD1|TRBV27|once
CASSTTPGQINYGYTF
TGTGCCAGCAGTACTACACCGGGACAGATTAACTATGGCTACACCTTC
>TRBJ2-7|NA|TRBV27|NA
CASSPRDTFSYEQYF
TGTGCCAGCAGCCCACGGGACACCTTCTCCTACGAGCAGTACTTC
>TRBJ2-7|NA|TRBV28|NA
CASGDLLGYEQYF
TGTGCCAGCGGAGACTTACTCGGGTACGAGCAGTACTTC
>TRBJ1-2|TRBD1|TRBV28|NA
CASSSSGQGNYGYTF
TGTGCCAGCAGTTCCTCGGGACAGGGGAACTATGGCTACACCTTC
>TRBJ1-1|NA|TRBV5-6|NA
CASSPTKGTEAFF
TGTGCCAGCAGCCCGACCAAGGGGACTGAAGCTTTCTTT
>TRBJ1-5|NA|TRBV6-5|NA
CASSVRGPPQHF
TGTGCCAGCAGCGTGAGGGGACCGCCCCAGCATTTT
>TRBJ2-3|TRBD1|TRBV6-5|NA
CASIRDRSSTDTQYF
TGTGCCAGCATTCGGGACAGGTCTAGCACAGATACGCAGTATTTT
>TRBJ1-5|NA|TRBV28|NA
CASSLGAWAGEAYSNQPQHF
TGTGCCAGCAGTTTAGGGGCTTGGGCTGGGGAGGCTTATAGCAATCAGCCCCAGCATTTT
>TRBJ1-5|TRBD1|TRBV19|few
CASSTRQGTNQPQHF
TGTGCCAGTAGTACAAGACAGGGGACGAATCAGCCCCAGCATTTT
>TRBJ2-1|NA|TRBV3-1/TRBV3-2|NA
CASSQGTSPSYNEQFF
TGTGCCAGCAGCCAAGGAACTAGCCCATCCTACAATGAGCAGTTCTTC
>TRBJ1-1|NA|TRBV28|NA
CASWFPGNTEAFF
TGTGCCAGCTGGTTCCCGGGGAACACTGAAGCTTTCTTT
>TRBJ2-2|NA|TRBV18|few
CASSPLAAPGELFF
TGTGCCAGCTCACCACTAGCGGCCCCCGGGGAGCTGTTTTTT
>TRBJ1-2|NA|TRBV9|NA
CASSARKDRINYGYTF
TGTGCCAGCAGCGCCCGCAAGGACAGAATTAACTATGGCTACACCTTC
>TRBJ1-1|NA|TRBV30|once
CAWSGGMNTEAFF
TGTGCCTGGAGCGGGGGGATGAACACTGAAGCTTTCTTT
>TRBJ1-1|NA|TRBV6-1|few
CASSEFNRENTEAFF
TGTGCCAGCAGTGAATTCAACAGGGAGAACACTGAAGCTTTCTTT
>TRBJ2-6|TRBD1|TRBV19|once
CASIRQGAPSGANVLTF
TGTGCCAGTATCCGACAGGGGGCCCCTTCTGGGGCCAACGTCCTGACTTTC
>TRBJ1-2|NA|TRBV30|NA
CAWSKGGALYGYTF
TGTGCCTGGAGTAAGGGGGGGGCCTTATATGGCTACACCTTC
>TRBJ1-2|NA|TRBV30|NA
CAWRGEDWTNYGYTF
TGTGCCTGGAGGGGGGAGGACTGGACCAACTATGGCTACACCTTC
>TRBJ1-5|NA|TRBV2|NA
CASSVGGGNQPQHF
TGTGCCAGCAGTGTAGGTGGAGGGAATCAGCCCCAGCATTTT
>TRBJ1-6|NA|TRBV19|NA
CASSFSSYNSPLHF
TGTGCCAGTAGTTTCAGCTCCTATAATTCACCCCTCCACTTT
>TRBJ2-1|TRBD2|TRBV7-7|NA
CASSATGLAAYNEQFF
TGTGCTAGCAGCGCCACGGGACTAGCGGCCTACAATGAGCAGTTCTTC
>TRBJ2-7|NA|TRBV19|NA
CATLATGGSYEQYF
TGTGCCACATTAGCGACAGGCGGCTCCTACGAGCAGTACTTC
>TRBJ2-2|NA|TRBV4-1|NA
CASSQLRGRTGELFF
TGCGCCAGCAGCCAACTGCGGGGCCGCACCGGGGAGCTGTTTTTT
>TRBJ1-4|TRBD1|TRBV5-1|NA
CASSWGQGGEKLFF
TGCGCCAGCAGCTGGGGACAGGGGGGTGAAAAACTGTTTTTT
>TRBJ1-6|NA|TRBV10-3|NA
CAISETVLGRSPLHF
TGTGCCATCAGTGAGACAGTGTTAGGGCGATCACCCCTCCACTTT
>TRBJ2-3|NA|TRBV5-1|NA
CASSFWGLYTDTQYF
TGCGCCAGCAGCTTCTGGGGACTTTACACAGATACGCAGTATTTT
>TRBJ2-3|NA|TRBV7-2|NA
CASSFESVTDTQYF
TGTGCCAGCAGCTTTGAAAGCGTCACAGATACGCAGTATTTT
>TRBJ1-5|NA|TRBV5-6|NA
CASTMRGGQPQHF
TGTGCCAGCACCATGCGGGGTGGGCAGCCCCAGCATTTT